Following are 14 T cell receptor beta chains from one sample sequenced in a study of T cell changes during pregnancy in multiple sclerosis. Measured with immunoSEQ multiplex PCR; TCRdb has only the in-frame clones, and not every one. The table includes tens of thousands of clones, around 92% detected once. Sequencing used peripheral blood, obtained in the third trimester of pregnancy. These receptors were obtained from a female donor in good health, enrolled as a control in a pregnancy study.

The chain carries TRBV7-3 and TRBJ2-3, with 12 bases aligning to TRBD2. CDR1 SGHTA and CDR2 FQGTGA come from the germline V gene. Trimming at V came to 6 bases and at J to 4 bases, leaving 8 bases not matched to a gene. This CDR3 is 16 amino acids long. CDR3 bases: TGTGCCAGCAGTTCCGGGACTAGCGGGTCCTCAGATACGCAGTATTTT. Its protein product is CASSSGTSGSSDTQYF.

The genes are TRBV6-4 and TRBJ2-1; TRBD2 matches at 8 bases. Trimming removed 6 bases from V and 9 bases from J; junction bases left unmatched: 10. Germline CDR1 is MRHNA and CDR2 is SNTAGT. The CDR3 covers 14 residues. This chain's CDR3 is CASSPGTSAREQFF. The CDR3 DNA reads TGTGCCAGCAGCCCGGGGACTAGTGCACGTGAGCAGTTCTTC.

This clone has only one observation. The chain employs TRBV27 and TRBJ2-7, with D possibly TRBD2 on 5 matching bases. The CDR3 totals 13 residues. CDR1 MNHEY and CDR2 SMNVEV come from the germline V gene (reference sequence). The V end was cut by 8 bases, the J end by 3 bases, with 14 bases between. Here the CDR3 reads CASATRRLYEQYF. DNA of the CDR3: TGTGCCAGCGCCACTAGAAGACTCTACGAGCAGTACTTC.

This clone has just one count. The CDR3 coding sequence is TGCGCCAGCAGCCAAGCCCGACAGGGCTACGAGCAGTACTTC. Amino acid sequence: CASSQARQGYEQYF. The chain carries TRBV4-3 and TRBJ2-7; 7 bases are shared with TRBD1. The CDR3 runs 14 residues. Germline CDR1 LGHNA, CDR2 YSLEER. V gave up 1 base and J gave up 3 bases; unmatched junction bases: 3.

The chain joins TRBV11-2 to TRBJ2-2; a weak D match, TRBD2 (6 bases). V shed 0 bases and J shed 4 bases, with 12 bases lying between them. Germline values: CDR1 SGHAT, CDR2 FQNNGV. This CDR3 comprises 16 residues. The CDR3 reads CASSLEGGRGTGELFF. Written as DNA, the CDR3 is TGTGCCAGCAGCTTAGAGGGAGGACGAGGCACCGGGGAGCTGTTTTTT.

This chain uses TRBV6-1 with TRBJ1-2, with TRBD1 matching 8 bases. Germline lookup yields CDR1 MNHNS and CDR2 SASEGT. With 7 bases clipped from V and 5 bases from J, the junction kept 9 bases outside the gene matches. The CDR3 runs 14 residues. Here the CDR3 DNA reads TGTGCCAGCAAAGTGGCAGGGGGCGGTTATGGCTACACCTTC. Its protein product is CASKVAGGGYGYTF.

The chain combines TRBV6-1 with TRBJ1-1; D ambiguous. Trimming left V 6 bases short and J 2 bases short, with 10 bases between. This CDR3 has 13 amino acids. In germline, CDR1 is MNHNS, CDR2 SASEGT. In DNA form, the CDR3 reads TGTGCCAGCAGCGCTCGACTCAACACTGAAGCTTTCTTT. Encoded protein: CASSARLNTEAFF.

The J gene is TRBJ2-2, the V gene TRBV2, with 10 bases matching TRBD2. The CDR3 is 15 amino acids. J lost 1 base, V lost 7 bases, and 3 bases had no gene match. Looked up from germline, CDR1 is SNHLY and CDR2 is FYNNEI. The CDR3 nucleotides are TGTGCCAGCAAGGAGCGGGGGGGGAACACCGGGGAGCTGTTTTTT. Amino acid sequence: CASKERGGNTGELFF.

This rearrangement joins TRBV28 to TRBJ2-1, with D possibly TRBD2 on 5 matching bases. Trimming pared 4 bases from V and 3 bases from J, leaving 10 bases between. Germline V gene lookup returns CDR1 MDHEN and CDR2 SYDVKM. The CDR3 is 14 residues long. The CDR3 is CASSSYRDYNEQFF. CDR3 nucleotides: TGTGCCAGCAGTTCTTACCGGGACTACAATGAGCAGTTCTTC.

This clone has a single count. The chain couples TRBV6-5 to TRBJ1-1, with D tentatively TRBD1 (6 bases). Looked up from germline, CDR1 is MNHEY and CDR2 is SVGAGI. V gave up 4 bases and J gave up 0 bases, with 12 bases separating them. CDR3 size: 15 residues. CDR3 DNA sequence: TGTGCCAGCAGTTTAGAGGACAGACTGAACACTGAAGCTTTCTTT. Residues: CASSLEDRLNTEAFF.

The chain carries TRBV2 and TRBJ1-1; D gene ambiguous. CDR3 length: 13 residues. The V gene lost 6 bases and the J gene lost 4 bases, with 12 bases spanning the gap. Looked up from germline, CDR1 is SNHLY and CDR2 is FYNNEI. CDR3 sequence (DNA): TGTGCCAGCAGGGTATGGGAGCGCACTGAAGCTTTCTTT. This sequence encodes CASRVWERTEAFF.

This chain connects TRBV15 to TRBJ2-3, with D possibly matching TRBD2 (5 bases). Looked up from germline, CDR1 is LNHNV and CDR2 is YYDKDF (reference sequence). V lost 3 bases and J lost 6, with 10 bases in between. This CDR3 contains 13 residues. CDR3 amino acids: CATSSRGSDTQYF. CDR3 in DNA: TGTGCCACCAGCAGTCGGGGTTCGGATACGCAGTATTTT. Looking up the rest from reference TRBV15 and TRBJ2-3 gives the full variable domain: DAMVIQNPRYQVTQFGKPVTLSCSQTLNHNVMYWYQQKSSQAPKLLFHYYDKDFNNEADTPDNFQSRRPNTSFCFLDIRSPGLGDTAMYLCATSSRGSDTQYFGPGTRLTVL.

This chain connects TRBV6-1 to TRBJ2-7; D gene uncertain. V lost 5 bases, J lost 4 bases, and 6 bases lay in between. This CDR3 is 11 amino acids long. Germline CDR1 MNHNS, CDR2 SASEGT. The CDR3 sequence: CASSLYYEQYF. The CDR3 coding sequence is TGTGCCAGCAGTCTCTATTACGAGCAGTACTTC.

The V gene is TRBV28, the J gene TRBJ2-1; 14 nucleotides align to TRBD2. With V trimmed by 5 bases and J by 4 bases, 7 bases remained unmatched. The CDR3 spans 17 residues. Germline CDR1 MDHEN, CDR2 SYDVKM. DNA of the CDR3: TGTGCCAGCAGTCCCGGACTAGCGGGGGGCCGATACAATGAGCAGTTCTTC. Translating gives CASSPGLAGGRYNEQFF.